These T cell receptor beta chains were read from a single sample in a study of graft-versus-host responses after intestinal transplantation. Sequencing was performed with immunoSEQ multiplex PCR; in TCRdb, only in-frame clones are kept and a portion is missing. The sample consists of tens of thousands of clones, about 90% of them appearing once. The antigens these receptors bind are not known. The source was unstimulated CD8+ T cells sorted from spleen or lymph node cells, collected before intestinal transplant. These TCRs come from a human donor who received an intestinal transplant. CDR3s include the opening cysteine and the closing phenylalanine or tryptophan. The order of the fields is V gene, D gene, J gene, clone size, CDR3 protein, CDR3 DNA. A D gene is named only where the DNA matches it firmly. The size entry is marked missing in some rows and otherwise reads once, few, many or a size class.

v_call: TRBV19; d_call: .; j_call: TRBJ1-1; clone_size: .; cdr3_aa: CASSKTLNTEAFF; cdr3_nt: TGTGCCAGTAGTAAGACTTTGAACACTGAAGCTTTCTTT
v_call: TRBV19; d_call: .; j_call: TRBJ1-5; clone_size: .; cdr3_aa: CASSAGPRQPQHF; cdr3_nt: TGTGCCAGTAGTGCCGGACCCCGGCAGCCCCAGCATTTT
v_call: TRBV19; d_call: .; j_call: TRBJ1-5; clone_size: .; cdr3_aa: CASSIEARNQPQHF; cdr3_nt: TGTGCCAGTAGTATAGAGGCCCGCAATCAGCCCCAGCATTTT
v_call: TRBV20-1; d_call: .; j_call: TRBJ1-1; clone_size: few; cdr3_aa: CSASLNTEAFF; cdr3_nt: TGCAGTGCTAGTCTGAACACTGAAGCTTTCTTT
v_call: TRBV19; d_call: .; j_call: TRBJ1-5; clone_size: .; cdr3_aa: CASSNDQPQHF; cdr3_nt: TGTGCCAGTAGTAACGATCAGCCCCAGCATTTT
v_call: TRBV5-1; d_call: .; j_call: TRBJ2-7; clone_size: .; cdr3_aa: CASSSGRHAWQYF; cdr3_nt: TGCGCCAGCAGCTCTGGCCGGCATGCATGGCAGTACTTC
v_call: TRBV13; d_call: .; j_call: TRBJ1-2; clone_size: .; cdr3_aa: CASSSGVPYGYTF; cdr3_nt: TGTGCCAGCAGCTCTGGAGTACCCTATGGCTACACCTTC
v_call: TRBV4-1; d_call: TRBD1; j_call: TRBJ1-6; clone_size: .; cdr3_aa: CASSHWVSRGRMFSPLHF; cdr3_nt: TGCGCCAGCAGCCATTGGGTGTCCAGGGGGCGCATGTTTTCACCCCTCCACTTT
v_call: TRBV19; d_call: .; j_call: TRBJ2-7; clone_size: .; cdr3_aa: CASSADVRSSYEQYF; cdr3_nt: TGTGCCAGTAGTGCGGACGTTAGGAGCTCCTACGAGCAGTACTTC
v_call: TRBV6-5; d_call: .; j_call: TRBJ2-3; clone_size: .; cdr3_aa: CASSYLEDTDTQYF; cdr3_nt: TGTGCCAGCAGTTACCTTGAGGACACAGATACGCAGTATTTT
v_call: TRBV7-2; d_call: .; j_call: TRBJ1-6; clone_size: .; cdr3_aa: CASSLNYRSPLHF; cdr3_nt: TGTGCCAGCAGCTTAAATTACCGGTCACCCCTCCACTTT
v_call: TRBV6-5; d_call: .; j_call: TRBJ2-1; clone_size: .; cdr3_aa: CASRPLLTADNEQFF; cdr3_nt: TGTGCCAGCAGGCCCCTTCTTACAGCTGATAATGAGCAGTTCTTC
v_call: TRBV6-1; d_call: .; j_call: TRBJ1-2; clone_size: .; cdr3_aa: CASSEAREGRGDGYTF; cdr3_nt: TGTGCCAGCAGTGAAGCCCGAGAGGGCAGGGGTGATGGCTACACCTTC
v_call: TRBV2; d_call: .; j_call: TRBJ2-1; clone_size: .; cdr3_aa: CASNGGGGRNEQFF; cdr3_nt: TGTGCCAGCAACGGGGGAGGGGGAAGGAATGAGCAGTTCTTC
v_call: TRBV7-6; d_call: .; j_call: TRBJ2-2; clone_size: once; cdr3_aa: CASSLVVGELFF; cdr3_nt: TGTGCCAGCAGCTTAGTGGTCGGGGAGCTGTTTTTT
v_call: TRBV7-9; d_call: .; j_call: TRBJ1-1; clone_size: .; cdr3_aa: CASSLASYTNTEAFF; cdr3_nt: TGTGCCAGCAGCTTAGCCTCATATACGAACACTGAAGCTTTCTTT
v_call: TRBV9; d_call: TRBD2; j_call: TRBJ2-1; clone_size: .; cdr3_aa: CASSLSGSRGEQFF; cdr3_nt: TGTGCCAGCAGCCTAAGCGGGAGCAGAGGTGAGCAGTTCTTC
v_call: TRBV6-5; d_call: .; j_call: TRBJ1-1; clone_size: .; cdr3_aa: CASSYGPGNTEAFF; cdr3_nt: TGTGCCAGCAGTTACGGGCCGGGGAACACTGAAGCTTTCTTT
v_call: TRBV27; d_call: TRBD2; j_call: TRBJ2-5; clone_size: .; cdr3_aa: CASSLIGGRRETQYF; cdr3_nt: TGTGCCAGCAGTTTAATAGGCGGGAGGAGAGAGACCCAGTACTTC
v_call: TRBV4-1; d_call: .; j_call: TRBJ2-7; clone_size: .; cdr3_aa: CASSQAPGNEQYF; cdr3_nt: TGCGCCAGCAGCCAAGCGCCCGGAAACGAGCAGTACTTC
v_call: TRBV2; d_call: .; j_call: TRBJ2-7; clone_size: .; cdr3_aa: CASTTSYEQYF; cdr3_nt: TGTGCCAGCACGACCTCCTACGAGCAGTACTTC
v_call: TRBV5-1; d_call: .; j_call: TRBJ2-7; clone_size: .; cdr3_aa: CASAGTVSEQYF; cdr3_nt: TGCGCCAGCGCCGGGACGGTGAGCGAGCAGTACTTC
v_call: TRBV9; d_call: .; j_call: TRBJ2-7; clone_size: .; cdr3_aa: CASSPRKGQSYEQYF; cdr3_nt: TGTGCCAGCAGCCCCCGCAAAGGACAGTCCTACGAGCAGTACTTC
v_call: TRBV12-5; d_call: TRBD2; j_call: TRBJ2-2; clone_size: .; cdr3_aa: CASGLDGREVGELFF; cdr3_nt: TGTGCTAGTGGTTTGGACGGACGGGAGGTGGGGGAGCTGTTTTTT
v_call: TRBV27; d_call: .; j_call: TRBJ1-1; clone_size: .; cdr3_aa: CASRQRQMGAGKTEAFF; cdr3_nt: TGTGCCAGCAGACAGAGACAGATGGGGGCAGGGAAAACTGAAGCTTTCTTT
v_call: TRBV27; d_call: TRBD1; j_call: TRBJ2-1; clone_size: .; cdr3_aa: CASTLRYGTANNEQFF; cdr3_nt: TGTGCCAGCACCCTCAGGTATGGGACAGCAAACAATGAGCAGTTCTTC
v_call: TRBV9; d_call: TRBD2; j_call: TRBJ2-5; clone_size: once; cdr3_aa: CASTTGGALQETQYF; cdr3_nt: TGTGCCAGCACCACGGGGGGGGCCTTACAAGAGACCCAGTACTTC
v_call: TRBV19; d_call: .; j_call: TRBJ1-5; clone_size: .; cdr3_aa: CASSIFTAKYSNQPQHF; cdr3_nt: TGTGCCAGTAGTATTTTTACAGCGAAGTATAGCAATCAGCCCCAGCATTTT
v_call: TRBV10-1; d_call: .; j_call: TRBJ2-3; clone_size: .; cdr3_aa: CASSETRDATDTQYF; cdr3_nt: TGCGCCAGCAGTGAGACTCGGGACGCCACAGATACGCAGTATTTT
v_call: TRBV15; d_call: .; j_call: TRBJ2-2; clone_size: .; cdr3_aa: CATSTPGGTANTGELFF; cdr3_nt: TGTGCCACCAGCACCCCAGGGGGGACAGCGAACACCGGGGAGCTGTTTTTT
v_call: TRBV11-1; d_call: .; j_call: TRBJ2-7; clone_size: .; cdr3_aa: CASSFNGHEQYF; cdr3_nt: TGTGCCAGCAGCTTTAATGGGCACGAGCAGTACTTC
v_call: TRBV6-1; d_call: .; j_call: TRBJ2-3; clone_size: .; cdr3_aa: CASSESRDTGYTDTQYF; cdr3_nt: TGTGCCAGCAGTGAGTCCCGGGACACCGGATACACAGATACGCAGTATTTT
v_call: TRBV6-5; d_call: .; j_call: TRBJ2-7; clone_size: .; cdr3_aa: CASSEDGYEQYF; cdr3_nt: TGTGCCAGCAGTGAAGACGGCTACGAGCAGTACTTC
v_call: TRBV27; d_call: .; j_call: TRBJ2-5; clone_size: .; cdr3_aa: CASSFVAEETQYF; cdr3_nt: TGTGCCAGCAGTTTTGTGGCTGAAGAGACCCAGTACTTC
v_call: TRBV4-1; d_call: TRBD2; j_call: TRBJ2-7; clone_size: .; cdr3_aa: CASSQEPRTGGYEQYF; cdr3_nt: TGCGCCAGCAGCCAAGAACCTCGTACGGGAGGGTACGAGCAGTACTTC
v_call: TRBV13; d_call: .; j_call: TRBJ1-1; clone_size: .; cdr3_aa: CASSQSGAEAFF; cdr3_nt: TGTGCCAGCAGCCAAAGCGGCGCTGAAGCTTTCTTT
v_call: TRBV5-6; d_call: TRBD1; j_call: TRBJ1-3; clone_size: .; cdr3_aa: CASSSGTGINTIYF; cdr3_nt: TGTGCCAGCAGCTCCGGGACAGGGATAAACACCATATATTTT
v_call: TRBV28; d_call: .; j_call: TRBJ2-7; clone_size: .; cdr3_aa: CASSFAGGNSYEQYF; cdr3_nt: TGTGCCAGCAGTTTCGCAGGGGGGAACTCCTACGAGCAGTACTTC
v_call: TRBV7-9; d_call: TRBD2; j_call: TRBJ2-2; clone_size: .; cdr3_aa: CASSFGTSPNPNTGELFF; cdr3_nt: TGTGCCAGCAGCTTCGGGACTAGCCCTAATCCGAACACCGGGGAGCTGTTTTTT
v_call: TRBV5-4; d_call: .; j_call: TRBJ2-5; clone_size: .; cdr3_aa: CASSIQGGQETQYF; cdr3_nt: TGTGCCAGCAGCATACAGGGTGGTCAGGAGACCCAGTACTTC
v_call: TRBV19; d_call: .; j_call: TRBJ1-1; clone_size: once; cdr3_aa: CASSIDPFTANTEAFF; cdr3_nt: TGTGCCAGTAGTATAGACCCATTTACAGCGAACACTGAAGCTTTCTTT
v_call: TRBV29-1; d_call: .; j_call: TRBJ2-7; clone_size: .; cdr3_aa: CSVEEERAYEQYF; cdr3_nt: TGCAGCGTTGAAGAAGAGAGAGCCTACGAGCAGTACTTC
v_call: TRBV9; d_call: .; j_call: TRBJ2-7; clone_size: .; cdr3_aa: CASSPRQTHYEQYF; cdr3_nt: TGTGCCAGCAGCCCCCGACAGACTCACTACGAGCAGTACTTC
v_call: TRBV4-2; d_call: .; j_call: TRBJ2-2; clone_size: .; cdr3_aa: CASSPPAGRTGELFF; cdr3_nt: TGTGCCAGCAGCCCCCCCGCAGGGAGGACCGGGGAGCTGTTTTTT
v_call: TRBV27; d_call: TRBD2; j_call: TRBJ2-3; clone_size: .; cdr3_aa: CASSLGSGILWDTQYF; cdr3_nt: TGTGCCAGCAGTTTAGGTAGCGGGATTCTATGGGATACGCAGTATTTT
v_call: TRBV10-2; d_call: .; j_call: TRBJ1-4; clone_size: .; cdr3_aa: CASSEGEAEKLFF; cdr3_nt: TGCGCCAGCAGTGAGGGTGAAGCCGAAAAACTGTTTTTT
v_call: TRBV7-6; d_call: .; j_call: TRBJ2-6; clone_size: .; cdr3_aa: CASSLRGSGANVLTF; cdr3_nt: TGTGCCAGCAGCTTACGTGGGTCTGGGGCCAACGTCCTGACTTTC
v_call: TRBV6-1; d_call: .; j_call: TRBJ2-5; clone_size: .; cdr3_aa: CASSALGEKETQYF; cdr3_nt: TGTGCCAGCAGCGCACTAGGCGAAAAAGAGACCCAGTACTTC
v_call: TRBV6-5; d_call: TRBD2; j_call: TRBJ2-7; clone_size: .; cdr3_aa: CASTYSSGRRFYEQYF; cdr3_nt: TGTGCCAGCACTTATTCAAGCGGGAGAAGGTTCTACGAGCAGTACTTC
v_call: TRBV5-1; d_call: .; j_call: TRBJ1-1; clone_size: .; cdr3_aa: CASSLLEANTEAFF; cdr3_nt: TGCGCCAGCAGCTTGCTGGAGGCGAACACTGAAGCTTTCTTT
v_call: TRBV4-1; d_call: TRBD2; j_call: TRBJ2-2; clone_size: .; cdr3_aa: CASSPMGLAGGTNTGELFF; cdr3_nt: TGCGCCAGCAGCCCGATGGGACTAGCGGGAGGAACGAACACCGGGGAGCTGTTTTTT
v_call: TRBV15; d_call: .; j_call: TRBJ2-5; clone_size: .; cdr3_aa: CATSRAELGVQETQYF; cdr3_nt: TGTGCCACCAGCAGAGCGGAACTAGGTGTCCAAGAGACCCAGTACTTC
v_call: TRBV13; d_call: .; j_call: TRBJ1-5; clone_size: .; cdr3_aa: CASSLGRTSVQPQHF; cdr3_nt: TGTGCCAGCAGCTTAGGTCGGACAAGCGTACAGCCCCAGCATTTT
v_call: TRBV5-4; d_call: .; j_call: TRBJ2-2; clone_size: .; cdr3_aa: CASSGGDGELFF; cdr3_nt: TGTGCCAGCAGCGGAGGGGACGGGGAGCTGTTTTTT
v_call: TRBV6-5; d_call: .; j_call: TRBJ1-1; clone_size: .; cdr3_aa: CASSYRWGTAGEAFF; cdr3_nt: TGTGCCAGCAGTTATCGATGGGGAACCGCCGGGGAAGCTTTCTTT
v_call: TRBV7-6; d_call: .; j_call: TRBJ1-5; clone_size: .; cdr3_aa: CASSLGPGVSNQPQHF; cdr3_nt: TGTGCCAGCAGCCTAGGACCAGGGGTTAGCAATCAGCCCCAGCATTTT
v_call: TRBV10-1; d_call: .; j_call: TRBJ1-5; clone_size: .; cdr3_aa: CASSEGRGNQPQHF; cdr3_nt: TGCGCCAGCAGTGAAGGGCGAGGCAATCAGCCCCAGCATTTT
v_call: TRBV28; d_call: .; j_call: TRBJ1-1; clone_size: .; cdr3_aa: CASSLTPWNRELNTEAFF; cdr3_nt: TGTGCCAGCAGTTTGACCCCATGGAACAGGGAACTAAACACTGAAGCTTTCTTT
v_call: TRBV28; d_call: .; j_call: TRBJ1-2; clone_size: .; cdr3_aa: CASGPQVGDGGYTF; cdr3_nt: TGTGCCAGCGGACCCCAGGTCGGGGATGGTGGCTACACCTTC